The rows below give T cell receptor beta chains drawn from one sample of a study of blood T cells in healthy people across ages. TCRdb recomputed calls from the 5' RACE reads with MiXCR, one row per CDR3 protein. This table holds hundreds of thousands of distinct CDR3 sequences, 43% found once. Sequencing input: blood. The receptors come from a woman aged 60-75 years in good health. Both conserved end residues are part of each CDR3. The order of the fields is clone size, J gene, V gene, D gene, CDR3 length, CDR3 protein, CDR3 DNA. D genes are given only for firm matches. Rows may omit the clone size; those that give it use once, few, many or a size class.

clone size: NA; J gene: TRBJ2-2; V gene: TRBV12-3/TRBV12-4; D gene: TRBD2; CDR3 length: 16; CDR3 protein: CASSRLAGGLTGELFF; CDR3 DNA: TGTGCCAGCAGTCGACTAGCGGGGGGACTCACCGGGGAGCTGTTTTTT
clone size: few; J gene: TRBJ2-7; V gene: TRBV2; D gene: NA; CDR3 length: 14; CDR3 protein: CASSEALRRSEQYF; CDR3 DNA: TGTGCCAGCAGTGAAGCGCTTCGGCGTAGCGAGCAGTACTTC
clone size: NA; J gene: TRBJ2-2; V gene: TRBV6-5; D gene: NA; CDR3 length: 16; CDR3 protein: CASSNTGKGDTGELFF; CDR3 DNA: TGTGCCAGCAGTAACACAGGGAAAGGCGACACCGGGGAGCTGTTTTTT
clone size: few; J gene: TRBJ2-7; V gene: TRBV9; D gene: TRBD2; CDR3 length: 15; CDR3 protein: CASSVGAGVAYEQYF; CDR3 DNA: TGTGCCAGCAGCGTAGGAGCGGGGGTGGCCTACGAGCAGTACTTC
clone size: NA; J gene: TRBJ2-7; V gene: TRBV12-3/TRBV12-4; D gene: NA; CDR3 length: 15; CDR3 protein: CASSRPTMGTDEQYF; CDR3 DNA: TGTGCCAGCAGTCGTCCTACTATGGGTACCGATGAGCAGTACTTC
clone size: NA; J gene: TRBJ1-5; V gene: TRBV20-1; D gene: TRBD1; CDR3 length: 13; CDR3 protein: CSATGTANQPQHF; CDR3 DNA: TGCAGTGCTACCGGGACAGCTAATCAGCCCCAGCATTTT
clone size: few; J gene: TRBJ2-5; V gene: TRBV20-1; D gene: TRBD2; CDR3 length: 12; CDR3 protein: CSVREGGETQYF; CDR3 DNA: TGCAGTGTTAGGGAGGGAGGCGAGACCCAGTACTTC
clone size: NA; J gene: TRBJ1-6; V gene: TRBV9; D gene: TRBD1; CDR3 length: 16; CDR3 protein: CASSVTGSSYNSPLHF; CDR3 DNA: TGTGCCAGCAGCGTGACAGGGAGCTCCTATAATTCACCCCTCCACTTT
clone size: NA; J gene: TRBJ2-7; V gene: TRBV14; D gene: NA; CDR3 length: 15; CDR3 protein: CASSQDRPRFGEQYF; CDR3 DNA: TGTGCCAGCAGCCAAGACAGGCCCCGATTCGGTGAGCAGTACTTC
clone size: NA; J gene: TRBJ1-5; V gene: TRBV7-8; D gene: NA; CDR3 length: 16; CDR3 protein: CASSRGTNVGNQPQHF; CDR3 DNA: TGTGCCAGCAGTCGGGGCACTAACGTCGGCAATCAGCCCCAGCATTTT
clone size: few; J gene: TRBJ2-5; V gene: TRBV7-9; D gene: TRBD1; CDR3 length: 15; CDR3 protein: CASSRGTGGAETQYF; CDR3 DNA: TGTGCCAGCAGTAGAGGGACAGGGGGCGCCGAGACCCAGTACTTC
clone size: NA; J gene: TRBJ1-2; V gene: TRBV15; D gene: NA; CDR3 length: 15; CDR3 protein: CATSIQGTGNYGHTF; CDR3 DNA: TGTGCCACCAGCATACAGGGAACGGGTAACTATGGCCACACCTTC
clone size: NA; J gene: TRBJ2-1; V gene: TRBV10-1; D gene: TRBD2; CDR3 length: 16; CDR3 protein: CASTPTAGDPYNEQFF; CDR3 DNA: TGCGCCAGCACTCCGACTGCGGGGGACCCCTACAATGAGCAGTTCTTC
clone size: few; J gene: TRBJ2-1; V gene: TRBV20-1; D gene: NA; CDR3 length: 14; CDR3 protein: CSARERQSYNEQFF; CDR3 DNA: TGCAGTGCTAGGGAAAGGCAGTCCTACAATGAGCAGTTCTTC
clone size: NA; J gene: TRBJ2-3; V gene: TRBV12-3/TRBV12-4; D gene: TRBD2; CDR3 length: 15; CDR3 protein: CASSRAGGLGDTQYF; CDR3 DNA: TGTGCCAGCAGCCGAGCGGGGGGGTTGGGAGATACGCAGTATTTT
clone size: once; J gene: TRBJ2-5; V gene: TRBV24-1; D gene: NA; CDR3 length: 14; CDR3 protein: CATSDAVYQETQYF; CDR3 DNA: TGTGCCACCAGTGACGCCGTGTACCAAGAGACCCAGTACTTC
clone size: few; J gene: TRBJ2-5; V gene: TRBV12-3/TRBV12-4; D gene: NA; CDR3 length: 16; CDR3 protein: CASSTHPGGGQETQYF; CDR3 DNA: TGTGCCAGCAGTACCCACCCTGGAGGGGGGCAAGAGACCCAGTACTTC
clone size: NA; J gene: TRBJ2-5; V gene: TRBV7-9; D gene: NA; CDR3 length: 14; CDR3 protein: CASTLLGAEGTQYF; CDR3 DNA: TGTGCCAGCACCCTCTTGGGGGCCGAGGGGACCCAGTACTTC
clone size: once; J gene: TRBJ2-1; V gene: TRBV24-1; D gene: NA; CDR3 length: 14; CDR3 protein: CATSDPLLGNEQFF; CDR3 DNA: TGTGCCACCAGTGATCCCCTCTTAGGGAATGAGCAGTTCTTC
clone size: few; J gene: TRBJ1-4; V gene: TRBV29-1; D gene: TRBD1; CDR3 length: 12; CDR3 protein: CSVRADRGKLFF; CDR3 DNA: TGCAGCGTGAGGGCGGACAGGGGAAAACTGTTTTTT
clone size: NA; J gene: TRBJ2-7; V gene: TRBV7-9; D gene: NA; CDR3 length: 11; CDR3 protein: CASSFAGAQYF; CDR3 DNA: TGTGCCAGCAGCTTTGCGGGGGCCCAGTACTTC
clone size: NA; J gene: TRBJ1-1; V gene: TRBV10-3; D gene: NA; CDR3 length: 16; CDR3 protein: CAISESARALNTEAFF; CDR3 DNA: TGTGCCATCAGTGAGTCGGCCAGGGCCCTGAACACTGAAGCTTTCTTT
clone size: few; J gene: TRBJ2-3; V gene: TRBV24-1; D gene: NA; CDR3 length: 13; CDR3 protein: CATSDPSTDTQYF; CDR3 DNA: TGTGCCACCAGTGACCCGAGCACAGATACGCAGTATTTT
clone size: NA; J gene: TRBJ2-7; V gene: TRBV12-3/TRBV12-4; D gene: NA; CDR3 length: 16; CDR3 protein: CASSISGASSYNEQYF; CDR3 DNA: TGTGCCAGCAGTATAAGTGGAGCGAGCTCCTACAATGAGCAGTACTTC
clone size: NA; J gene: TRBJ2-1; V gene: TRBV12-3/TRBV12-4; D gene: TRBD2; CDR3 length: 20; CDR3 protein: CASSLVLITSGASLYNEQFF; CDR3 DNA: TGTGCCAGCAGTTTAGTGCTAATAACTAGCGGGGCGAGCCTCTACAATGAGCAGTTCTTC
clone size: few; J gene: TRBJ2-5; V gene: TRBV24-1; D gene: NA; CDR3 length: 12; CDR3 protein: CATSDAQETQYF; CDR3 DNA: TGTGCCACCAGTGATGCCCAAGAGACCCAGTACTTC
clone size: NA; J gene: TRBJ2-1; V gene: TRBV12-5; D gene: NA; CDR3 length: 11; CDR3 protein: CASGLGYEQFF; CDR3 DNA: TGTGCCAGTGGTTTAGGCTATGAGCAGTTCTTC
clone size: NA; J gene: TRBJ2-7; V gene: TRBV11-2; D gene: TRBD2; CDR3 length: 15; CDR3 protein: CASSGTGTSEYEQYF; CDR3 DNA: TGTGCCAGCAGCGGTACCGGGACTAGCGAGTACGAGCAGTACTTC
clone size: few; J gene: TRBJ1-4; V gene: TRBV20-1; D gene: NA; CDR3 length: 16; CDR3 protein: CSAPHPAGATNEKLFF; CDR3 DNA: TGCAGTGCTCCTCACCCCGCAGGGGCTACTAATGAAAAACTGTTTTTT
clone size: NA; J gene: TRBJ2-7; V gene: TRBV3-1; D gene: TRBD2; CDR3 length: 16; CDR3 protein: CASSQDSRGGYNEQYF; CDR3 DNA: TGTGCCAGCAGCCAAGATTCCCGGGGGGGGTACAATGAGCAGTACTTC
clone size: few; J gene: TRBJ1-6; V gene: TRBV10-3; D gene: TRBD1; CDR3 length: 13; CDR3 protein: CANRQGTNSPLHF; CDR3 DNA: TGTGCCAATAGACAGGGAACTAATTCACCCCTCCACTTT
clone size: few; J gene: TRBJ2-7; V gene: TRBV28; D gene: TRBD2; CDR3 length: 14; CDR3 protein: CASSLRRERPEQYF; CDR3 DNA: TGTGCCAGCAGTTTGCGGCGGGAGAGGCCCGAGCAGTACTTC
clone size: NA; J gene: TRBJ2-5; V gene: TRBV7-2; D gene: TRBD1; CDR3 length: 14; CDR3 protein: CASSPRDRKETQYF; CDR3 DNA: TGTGCCAGCAGCCCCCGGGACAGAAAAGAGACCCAGTACTTC